The clone carrying this T cell receptor (beta chain) occurred once. Profiled with immunoSEQ multiplex PCR; TCRdb holds only in-frame clones, not every one. The sample has about 150,000 clones, more than 80% seen once. Trimming pared 2 bases from V and 0 bases from J, leaving 14 bases between. CDR1 is KGHSH, CDR2 LQKENI, per germline. The CDR3 has 17 residues. This sample was included in a study of blood T cell repertoires in COVID-19. Specimen: peripheral blood. This chain joins TRBV18 and TRBJ1-5; the D is unclear. The sequence derives from a man aged 60 to 69 with acute or convalescent COVID-19. The CDR3 spells CASSPSRIQDSNQPQHF. DNA of the CDR3: TGTGCCAGCTCACCAAGTAGGATTCAGGATAGCAATCAGCCCCAGCATTTT.